The 18 T cell receptor beta chains below come from one sample, sequenced in a study of T cell responses to AZD1222 COVID-19 vaccine. The method was immunoSEQ multiplex PCR; TCRdb's version includes in-frame clones alone and lacks a portion of them. The sample includes some 140,000 clones, roughly nine tenths of them seen just once. Sequencing was performed on peripheral blood, taken on day 0 of MenACWY control vaccination. Source of these receptors: an adult in good health.

In its sample, this clone was seen once. The chain joins TRBV6-5 to TRBJ1-3; D ambiguous. CDR1 MNHEY and CDR2 SVGAGI come from the germline V gene. Trimming removed 4 bases at V and 0 bases at J, with 13 bases between. The CDR3 covers 16 residues. The CDR3 nucleotides read TGTGCCAGCAGTTCCACCAAAGCCGGCTCTGGAAACACCATATATTTT. It specifies CASSSTKAGSGNTIYF.

The chain combines TRBV5-1 with TRBJ1-2, with 9 bases identical to TRBD1. The CDR3 is 17 residues long. Trimming removed 1 base from V and 4 bases from J; junction bases left unmatched: 11. Germline V gene lookup returns CDR1 SGHRS and CDR2 YFSETQ. DNA of the CDR3: TGCGCCAGCAGCTTGCAGGGACAGGGTTCCCTCCCCTATGGCTACACCTTC. Residues: CASSLQGQGSLPYGYTF.

V and J are TRBV19 and TRBJ1-1, with 10 positions matching TRBD1. The CDR3 is made up of 14 amino acids. The germline CDR1 and CDR2 sequences are LNHDA and SQIVND (reference sequence). Trimming removed 11 bases from V and 6 bases from J; junction bases left unmatched: 12. The CDR3 DNA sequence: TGTGCCTCAAGTAAGAGACAGGGGGCTTCTGAAGCTTTCTTT. The encoded protein is CASSKRQGASEAFF.

The chain employs TRBV19 and TRBJ1-1; TRBD1 matches at 7 bases. The CDR3 sequence is 14 residues long. V gave up 5 bases and J gave up 3 bases; unmatched junction bases: 6. Germline CDR1 and CDR2: LNHDA and SQIVND (reference sequence). The CDR3 DNA follows: TGTGCCAGTAGTCCCAGGGGGGGGTACACTGAAGCTTTCTTT. Residues: CASSPRGGYTEAFF.

V usage is TRBV12-3 or TRBV12-4 and J usage is TRBJ1-1, with D unresolved. With 10 bases removed from V and 2 bases from J, the gap between germline ends came to 14 bases. The CDR3 is 13 residues long. The CDR3 protein is CATQRGRNTEAFF. CDR3 DNA sequence: TGTGCCACCCAACGGGGTAGAAACACTGAAGCTTTCTTT.

The CDR3 protein is CSVYKGRTSNYGYTF. In nucleotides, the CDR3 is TGCAGCGTTTACAAGGGCCGTACTTCTAACTATGGCTACACCTTC. V usage is TRBV29-1 and J usage is TRBJ1-2; D is unclear. This CDR3 spans 15 amino acids. V was shortened by 5 bases and J by 0 bases, with 16 bases between the two germline ends. From germline, CDR1 is SQVTM and CDR2 ANQGSEA.

V gene TRBV9 combines with J gene TRBJ2-5; TRBD1 matches 7 bases. Germline-derived CDR1 and CDR2 are SGDLS and YYNGEE. The CDR3 totals 15 residues. Trimming at V came to 1 base and at J to 2 bases, leaving 5 bases not matched to a gene. The CDR3, as DNA: TGTGCCAGCAGCGTAACCGGGACAGCACAAGAGACCCAGTACTTC. As protein: CASSVTGTAQETQYF.

The chain's CDR3 is CASSQVRGGNTEAFF. Here the CDR3 DNA reads TGTGCCAGCAGCCAAGTTAGGGGAGGGAACACTGAAGCTTTCTTT. The chain combines TRBV3-1 (or the pseudogene TRBV3-2) with TRBJ1-1; D is possibly TRBD1 (5 bases). Germline values: CDR1 LGHDT, CDR2 YNNKEL (reference sequence). The CDR3 sequence is 15 residues long. Between the trimmed V and J ends, which lost 1 base and 1 base, there was a span of 10 bases.

The gene calls are TRBV5-1 and TRBJ2-3; D gene uncertain. V gave up 0 bases and J gave up 0 bases, with 8 bases separating them. The CDR3 consists of 15 residues. Germline V gives CDR1 SGHRS, CDR2 YFSETQ. As DNA, the CDR3 is TGCGCCAGCAGCTTGGGTTCGTCCAGCACAGATACGCAGTATTTT. It translates to CASSLGSSSTDTQYF.

The CDR3 reads CASSMQLSDQPQHF. In DNA form, the CDR3 reads TGTGCCAGTAGTATGCAGCTCTCCGATCAGCCCCAGCATTTT. This sequence joins TRBV19 and TRBJ1-5, with unresolved D. The length of the CDR3 is 14 residues. V lost 3 bases, J lost 5 bases, and 11 bases lay in between. Germline V lookup: CDR1 LNHDA, CDR2 SQIVND (reference sequence). Combining the CDR3 with reference TRBV19 and TRBJ1-5 gives the whole variable domain DGGITQSPKYLFRKEGQNVTLSCEQNLNHDAMYWYRQDPGQGLRLIYYSQIVNDFQKGDIAEGYSVSREKKESFPLTVTSAQKNPTAFYLCASSMQLSDQPQHFGDGTRLSIL.

This sequence joins TRBV5-6 and TRBJ2-4; 7 nucleotides align to TRBD2. Unmatched junction bases numbered 10, after V lost 4 bases and J lost 3 bases. Germline V CDR1 and CDR2: SGHDT, YYEEEE. The CDR3 has 16 residues. CDR3 loop: CASSALGGEDKNIQYF. In DNA, the CDR3 is TGTGCCAGCAGCGCCCTGGGAGGGGAGGACAAAAACATTCAGTACTTC.

This clone appeared once. This rearrangement joins TRBV5-5 to TRBJ1-5; D might be TRBD1 (5 bases). The CDR3 loop spans 15 amino acids. Per germline, CDR1 SGHKS and CDR2 YYEKEE (reference sequence). The germline V and J ends were trimmed by 3 bases and 6 bases, with 16 bases remaining between them. The CDR3 reads CASSSTGRETQPQHF. CDR3 DNA sequence: TGTGCCAGCAGCTCAACGGGCAGGGAAACTCAGCCCCAGCATTTT.

The chain joins TRBV28 to TRBJ2-6, with D unclear. Germline CDR1 reads MDHEN; CDR2 reads SYDVKM. The CDR3 contains 17 residues. With 4 bases removed from V and 0 bases from J, the gap between germline ends came to 13 bases. The CDR3 reads CASSSAGWGSGANVLTF. CDR3 DNA: TGTGCCAGCAGTTCCGCCGGGTGGGGCTCTGGGGCCAACGTCCTGACTTTC.

This clone has more than one count but fewer than ten. The chain links TRBV27 to TRBJ2-7; the D gene is possibly TRBD1 (5 bases). This CDR3 has 15 amino acids. The V gene's germline CDR1 is MNHEY and CDR2 SMNVEV (reference sequence). V dropped 3 bases and J dropped 2 bases, with 14 bases sitting between them. This chain's CDR3 is CASSFFRTPTYEQYF. In DNA form, the CDR3 reads TGTGCCAGCAGTTTTTTCAGGACACCTACCTACGAGCAGTACTTC.

The rearrangement uses TRBV24-1 and TRBJ2-3, with D perhaps being TRBD1 or TRBD2 (5 bases each). Trimming took 4 bases from V and 2 from J, leaving 12 bases between them. The CDR3 covers 15 residues. Germline loops: CDR1 KGHDR, CDR2 SFDVKD. The CDR3 coding sequence is TGTGCCACCAGTGACCCCGGGGCTGACACAGATACGCAGTATTTT. Its protein product is CATSDPGADTDTQYF.

The chain is built from TRBV6-2 or TRBV6-3 and TRBJ2-1, with a tentative D call TRBD2 (7 bases). Trimming stripped 4 bases from V and 0 bases from J, with 19 bases between. The CDR3 extends over 18 amino acids. Per germline, CDR1 MNHEY and CDR2 SVGEGT. CDR3 nucleotides: TGTGCCAGCAGTTTCAACAGGGTAGCGGGCACCTCCTACAATGAGCAGTTCTTC. Amino acids: CASSFNRVAGTSYNEQFF.

This rearrangement joins TRBV5-6 to TRBJ1-5; the match to TRBD1 covers 7 bases. The CDR3 has 15 residues. CDR1 is SGHDT and CDR2 is YYEEEE in the germline V gene. V dropped 2 bases and J dropped 5; count of bases not matched to a gene: 7. The CDR3, as DNA: TGTGCCAGCAGCTTCAGCTCAGGGGGGCATCAGCCCCAGCATTTT. Translated: CASSFSSGGHQPQHF.

This clone is a singleton in its sample. The chain couples TRBV28 to TRBJ1-1; D gene unclear. Per the germline V gene, CDR1 is MDHEN and CDR2 is SYDVKM. The CDR3 is made up of 12 amino acids. V shed 6 bases and J shed 10 bases, with 15 bases lying between them. The CDR3 DNA reads TGTGCCAGCAGCCCTAAGGCGAGCGGAGCTTTCTTT. Protein sequence: CASSPKASGAFF.